This T cell receptor beta chain was sequenced for a study of identical twins. In this sample, this clonotype turned up a few times. What it binds is not known. Unique molecular identifiers were present on the cDNA, which also gained a universal primer site by template switching. TCRdb reprocessed the 5' RACE reads via MiXCR and lists one record per CDR3 protein. The table lists approximately 1.8 million distinct CDR3 sequences, around 29% of them singletons. Overall study results and limits: Models predicted too little out-of-frame TCR alpha sharing in monozygotic twins. Compared with unrelated sharing, twin-shared out-of-frame alpha sequences had more low-probability sequences.

The CDR3 has 15 amino acids. With 3 bases removed from V and 2 bases from J, the gap between germline ends came to 11 bases. Germline CDR1 and CDR2: SEHNR and FQNEAQ (reference sequence). The specimen sequenced was cord blood. This clonotype originated in a newborn girl in good health. The chain has TRBV7-9 and TRBJ2-1, with D perhaps matching TRBD1 or TRBD2 (5 bases each). CDR3 sequence: CASSFGAVAYNEQFF. CDR3 bases: TGTGCCAGCAGCTTCGGGGCAGTTGCCTACAATGAGCAGTTCTTC.